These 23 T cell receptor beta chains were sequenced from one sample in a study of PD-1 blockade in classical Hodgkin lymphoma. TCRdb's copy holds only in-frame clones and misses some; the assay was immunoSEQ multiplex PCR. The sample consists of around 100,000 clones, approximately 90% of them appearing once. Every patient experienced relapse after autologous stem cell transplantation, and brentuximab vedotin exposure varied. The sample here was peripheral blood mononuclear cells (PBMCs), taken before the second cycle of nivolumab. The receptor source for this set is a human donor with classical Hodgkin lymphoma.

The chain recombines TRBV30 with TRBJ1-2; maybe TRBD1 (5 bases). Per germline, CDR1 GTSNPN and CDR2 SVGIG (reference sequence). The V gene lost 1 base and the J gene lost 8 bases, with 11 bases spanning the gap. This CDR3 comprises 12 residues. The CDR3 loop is CAWSGLREGYTF. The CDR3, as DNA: TGTGCCTGGAGTGGACTCAGGGAAGGCTACACCTTC.

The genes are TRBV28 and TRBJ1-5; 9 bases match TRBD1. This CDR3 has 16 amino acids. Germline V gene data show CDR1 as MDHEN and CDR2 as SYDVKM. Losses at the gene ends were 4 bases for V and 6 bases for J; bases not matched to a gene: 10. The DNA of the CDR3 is TGTGCCAGCAGTTACCAGACAGGGGGATGGAGTCAGCCCCAGCATTTT. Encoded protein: CASSYQTGGWSQPQHF.

The CDR3 bases are TGTGCCAGCAGTTACAGGGGACAGGGAAGCTATGGCTACACCTTC. It is translated as CASSYRGQGSYGYTF. The chain is built from TRBV6-5 and TRBJ1-2, with 9 bases aligning to TRBD1. The germline CDR1 and CDR2 sequences are MNHEY and SVGAGI. Germline trimming cut 2 bases from V and 4 bases from J; bases unmatched to any gene: 5. This CDR3 spans 15 amino acids.

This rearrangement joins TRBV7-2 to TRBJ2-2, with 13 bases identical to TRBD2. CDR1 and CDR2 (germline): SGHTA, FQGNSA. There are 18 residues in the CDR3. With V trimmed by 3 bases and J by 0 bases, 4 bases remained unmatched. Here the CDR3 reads CASSFGLAGAPNTGELFF. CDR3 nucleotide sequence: TGTGCCAGCAGCTTCGGACTAGCGGGGGCTCCGAACACCGGGGAGCTGTTTTTT.

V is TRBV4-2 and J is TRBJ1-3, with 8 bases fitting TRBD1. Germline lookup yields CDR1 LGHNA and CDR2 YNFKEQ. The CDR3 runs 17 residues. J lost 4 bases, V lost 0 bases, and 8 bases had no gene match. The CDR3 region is CASSQDPLTGEGNTIYF. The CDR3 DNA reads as TGTGCCAGCAGCCAAGATCCGTTGACAGGGGAAGGAAACACCATATATTTT.

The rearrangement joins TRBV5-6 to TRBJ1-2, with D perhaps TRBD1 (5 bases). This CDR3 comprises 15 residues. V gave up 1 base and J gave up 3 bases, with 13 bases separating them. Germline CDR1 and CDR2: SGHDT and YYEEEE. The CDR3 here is CASSLLAGLYYGYTF. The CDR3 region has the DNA TGTGCCAGCAGCTTGTTGGCAGGGCTTTACTATGGCTACACCTTC.

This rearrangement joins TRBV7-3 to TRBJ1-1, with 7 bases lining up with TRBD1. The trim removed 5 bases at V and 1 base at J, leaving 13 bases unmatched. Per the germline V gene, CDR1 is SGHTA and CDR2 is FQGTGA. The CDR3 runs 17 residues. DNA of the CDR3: TGTGCCAGCAGCCGGAGGGGACAGACCATAGGGAACACTGAAGCTTTCTTT. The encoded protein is CASSRRGQTIGNTEAFF.

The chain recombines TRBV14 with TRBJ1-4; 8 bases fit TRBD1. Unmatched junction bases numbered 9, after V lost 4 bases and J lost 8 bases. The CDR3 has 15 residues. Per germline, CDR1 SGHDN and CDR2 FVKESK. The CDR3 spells CASSPTTGAKEKLFF. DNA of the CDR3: TGTGCCAGCAGCCCAACGACAGGGGCGAAGGAAAAACTGTTTTTT. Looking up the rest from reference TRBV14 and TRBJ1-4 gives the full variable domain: EAGVTQFPSHSVIEKGQTVTLRCDPISGHDNLYWYRRVMGKEIKFLLHFVKESKQDESGMPNNRFLAERTGGTYSTLKVQPAELEDSGVYFCASSPTTGAKEKLFFGSGTQLSVL.

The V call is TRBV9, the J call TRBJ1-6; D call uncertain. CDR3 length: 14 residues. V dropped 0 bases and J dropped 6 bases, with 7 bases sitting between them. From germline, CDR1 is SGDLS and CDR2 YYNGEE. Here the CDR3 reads CASSVGAVNSPLHF. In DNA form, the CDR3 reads TGTGCCAGCAGCGTAGGAGCAGTTAATTCACCCCTCCACTTT.

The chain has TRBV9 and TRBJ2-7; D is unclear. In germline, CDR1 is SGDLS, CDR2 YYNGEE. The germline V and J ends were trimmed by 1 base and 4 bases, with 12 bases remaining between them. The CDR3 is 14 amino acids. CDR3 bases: TGTGCCAGCAGCGTATCCAGGCCAAGTTACGAGCAGTACTTC. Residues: CASSVSRPSYEQYF. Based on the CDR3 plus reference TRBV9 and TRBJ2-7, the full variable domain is DSGVTQTPKHLITATGQRVTLRCSPRSGDLSVYWYQQSLDQGLQFLIQYYNGEERAKGNILERFSAQQFPDLHSELNLSSLELGDSALYFCASSVSRPSYEQYFGPGTRLTVT.

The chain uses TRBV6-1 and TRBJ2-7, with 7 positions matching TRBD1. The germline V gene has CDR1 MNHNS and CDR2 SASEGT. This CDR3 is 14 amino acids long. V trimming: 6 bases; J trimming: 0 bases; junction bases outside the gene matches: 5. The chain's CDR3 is CASRDRDISYEQYF. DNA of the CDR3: TGTGCCAGCAGAGACAGGGACATCTCCTACGAGCAGTACTTC.

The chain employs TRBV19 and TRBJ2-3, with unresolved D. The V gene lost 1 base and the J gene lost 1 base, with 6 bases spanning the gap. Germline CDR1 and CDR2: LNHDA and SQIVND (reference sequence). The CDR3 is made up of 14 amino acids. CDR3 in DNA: TGTGCCAGTAGTATAGGCCAGGGCACAGATACGCAGTATTTT. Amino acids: CASSIGQGTDTQYF.

DNA for the CDR3: TGCAGCGTTGAAGGCGCAGCTGAAGCTTTCTTT. It translates to CSVEGAAEAFF. The chain employs TRBV29-1 and TRBJ1-1; no clear D gene. This CDR3 region has 11 residues. Germline V gives CDR1 SQVTM, CDR2 ANQGSEA. The germline V and J ends were trimmed by 1 base and 6 bases, with 6 bases remaining between them. The full variable domain, with the rest looked up from reference TRBV29-1 and TRBJ1-1, is SAVISQKPSRDICQRGTSLTIQCQVDSQVTMMFWYRQQPGQSLTLIATANQGSEATYESGFVIDKFPISRPNLTFSTLTVSNMSPEDSSIYLCSVEGAAEAFFGQGTRLTVV.

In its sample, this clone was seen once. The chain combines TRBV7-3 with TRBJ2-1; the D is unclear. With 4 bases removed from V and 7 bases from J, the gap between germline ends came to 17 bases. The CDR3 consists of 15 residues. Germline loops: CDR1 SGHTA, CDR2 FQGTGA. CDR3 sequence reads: CASSSSYTRSNEQFF. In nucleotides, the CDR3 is TGTGCCAGCAGCTCCTCATATACCCGTTCGAATGAGCAGTTCTTC.

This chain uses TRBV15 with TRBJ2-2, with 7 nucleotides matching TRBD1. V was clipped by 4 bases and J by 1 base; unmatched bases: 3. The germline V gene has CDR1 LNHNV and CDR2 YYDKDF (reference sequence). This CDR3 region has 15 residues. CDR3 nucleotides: TGTGCCACCAGCACGGACAGGAGGAACACCGGGGAGCTGTTTTTT. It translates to CATSTDRRNTGELFF.

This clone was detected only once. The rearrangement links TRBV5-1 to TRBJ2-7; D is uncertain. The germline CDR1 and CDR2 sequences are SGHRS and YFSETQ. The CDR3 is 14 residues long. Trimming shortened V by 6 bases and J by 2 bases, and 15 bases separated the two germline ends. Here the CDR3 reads CASKVHKDPYEQYF. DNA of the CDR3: TGCGCCAGCAAGGTTCACAAGGATCCCTACGAGCAGTACTTC.

The CDR3 here is CAWSQDLAKNIQYF. The CDR3 DNA sequence: TGTGCCTGGAGCCAGGATTTAGCCAAAAACATTCAGTACTTC. The rearrangement joins TRBV30 to TRBJ2-4; no firm D call. CDR3 length: 14 amino acids. V was trimmed by 3 bases and J by 0 bases, leaving 9 bases between them. Germline CDR1 GTSNPN, CDR2 SVGIG (reference sequence).

The CDR3 protein is CASSPLGGEETQYF. The DNA for the CDR3 is TGTGCCAGCTCACCACTCGGGGGGGAAGAGACCCAGTACTTC. This chain uses TRBV18 with TRBJ2-5; 8 bases map to TRBD2. Germline V gives CDR1 KGHSH, CDR2 LQKENI. This CDR3 spans 14 amino acids. Trimming cost V 1 base and J 3 bases; bases outside gene matches: 1.

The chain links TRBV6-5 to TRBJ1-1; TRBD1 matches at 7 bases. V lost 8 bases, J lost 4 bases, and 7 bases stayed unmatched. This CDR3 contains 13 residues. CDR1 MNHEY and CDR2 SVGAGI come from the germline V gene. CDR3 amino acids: CASGRQGLTEAFF. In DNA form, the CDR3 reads TGTGCCAGCGGTCGACAGGGACTCACTGAAGCTTTCTTT.

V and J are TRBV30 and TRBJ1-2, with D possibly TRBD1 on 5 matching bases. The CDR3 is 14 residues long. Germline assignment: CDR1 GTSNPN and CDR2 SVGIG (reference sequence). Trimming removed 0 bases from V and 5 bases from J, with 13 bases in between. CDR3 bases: TGTGCCTGGAGTGTTCAGGGAAACGGTTATGGCTACACCTTC. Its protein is CAWSVQGNGYGYTF. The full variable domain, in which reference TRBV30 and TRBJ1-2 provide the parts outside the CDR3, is SQTIHQWPATLVQPVGSPLSLECTVEGTSNPNLYWYRQAAGRGLQLLFYSVGIGQISSEVPQNLSASRPQDRQFILSSKKLLLSDSGFYLCAWSVQGNGYGYTFGSGTRLTVV.

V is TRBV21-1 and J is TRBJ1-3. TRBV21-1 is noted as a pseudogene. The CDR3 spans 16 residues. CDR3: CASSKVRRSSGNTIYF. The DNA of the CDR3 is TGTGCCAGCAGCAAAGTCCGACGTAGCTCTGGAAACACCATATATTTT.

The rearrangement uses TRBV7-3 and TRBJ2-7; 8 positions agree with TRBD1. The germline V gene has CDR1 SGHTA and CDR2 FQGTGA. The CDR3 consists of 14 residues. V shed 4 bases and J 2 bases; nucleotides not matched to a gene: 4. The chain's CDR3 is CASSSRTGTYEQYF. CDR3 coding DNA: TGTGCCAGCAGCTCTCGGACAGGGACCTACGAGCAGTACTTC.

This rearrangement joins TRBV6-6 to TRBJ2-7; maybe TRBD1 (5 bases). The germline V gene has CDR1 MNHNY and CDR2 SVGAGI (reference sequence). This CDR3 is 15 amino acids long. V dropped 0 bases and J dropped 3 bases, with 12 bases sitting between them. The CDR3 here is CASSYSSPGHYEQYF. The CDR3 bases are TGTGCCAGCAGTTACTCTTCGCCCGGACACTACGAGCAGTACTTC.